The present TCR beta chain was sequenced within a study of shared clonotypes between healthy human individuals. This table comes from immunoSEQ multiplex PCR, and its TCRdb copy is limited to in-frame clones, with some not included. The repertoire consists of about 1.5 million clones, with 95% to 97% occurring once and the leading ten covering over 1%. V was cut by 3 bases and J by 2 bases, with 12 bases left in between. Germline values: CDR1 SGHRS, CDR2 YFSETQ. The CDR3 loop spans 16 amino acids. Overall study results and limits: Among non-shared clonotypes, generation probabilities were lower than among those shared by all four donors.

A note on this clone: Its antigen is currently unknown.

The material sequenced was naive CD4+ T cells sorted from blood. Documented subset: CD45RA+ positively selected. The clonotype originates from a man under 40 in good health. This sequence joins TRBV5-1 and TRBJ2-6; either TRBD1 or TRBD2 may supply D (5 bases each). The CDR3 sequence: CASSSRDVPGANVLTF. CDR3 DNA sequence: TGCGCCAGCAGCTCCCGGGACGTGCCTGGGGCCAACGTCCTGACTTTC. Looking up the rest from reference TRBV5-1 and TRBJ2-6 gives the full variable domain: KAGVTQTPRYLIKTRGQQVTLSCSPISGHRSVSWYQQTPGQGLQFLFEYFSETQRNKGNFPGRFSGRQFSNSRSEMNVSTLELGDSALYLCASSSRDVPGANVLTFGAGSRLTVL.